This passage covers 25 T cell receptor beta chains from one sample sequenced in a study of T cells in Graves' hyperthyroidism and ophthalmopathy (dated by TCRdb to about 2019). Libraries were made using multiplex PCR. The instrument was an Illumina HiSeq 2000. TCR beta CDR3 regions were amplified from RNA transcripts. The TCR CDR3 was subjected to a first round of RT-PCR using the HTBI primer set and the Qiagen OneStep RT-PCR kit. TCRdb reprocessed the public reads (quality trimming at Q25 with fastp, clone calling with MiXCR) and kept in-frame beta chains. CDR3 protein sequences are deduplicated, and each keeps its most common genes and DNA. The sample table holds about 560,000 distinct CDR3 sequences, of which 11% to 15% were seen once. Roughly 14% of the sample rests with the top ten. Sequenced sample: blood. The receptors derive from a woman aged 40 to 55 with Graves' hyperthyroidism.

This clonotype was picked up many times. V gene TRBV27 combines with J gene TRBJ1-1, with no clear D. Trimming removed 4 bases at V and 5 bases at J, with 8 bases between. CDR3 size: 12 residues. CDR1 is MNHEY and CDR2 is SMNVEV in the germline V gene (reference sequence). CDR3 nucleotide sequence: TGTGCCAGCAGTTCTCGCTTTACTGAAGCTTTCTTT. It specifies CASSSRFTEAFF.

This clonotype was recorded at least ten times. This CDR3 reads CASSLSLAGGLKYF. The CDR3 DNA is TGTGCCAGCAGTTTAAGTCTAGCGGGAGGCCTTAAGTACTTC. The chain links TRBV28 to TRBJ2-5; 11 bases are shared with TRBD2. CDR1 is MDHEN and CDR2 is SYDVKM in the germline V gene. With V trimmed by 2 bases and J by 12 bases, 8 bases remained unmatched. This CDR3 region has 14 residues.

This clonotype showed up many times. This rearrangement joins TRBV2 to TRBJ2-7; D call uncertain. Per germline, CDR1 SNHLY and CDR2 FYNNEI. CDR3 length: 14 residues. V dropped 2 bases and J dropped 2 bases, with 10 bases sitting between them. The CDR3 nucleotides are TGTGCCAGCAGTGAAACAGCTAGGGCCTACGAGCAGTACTTC. Translating it yields CASSETARAYEQYF.

This clonotype was counted many times. The chain employs TRBV7-8 and TRBJ2-2; D is perhaps TRBD1 (7 bases). The CDR3 length is 16 residues. V dropped 5 bases and J dropped 1 base, with 14 bases sitting between them. Germline V lookup: CDR1 SGHVS, CDR2 FQNEAQ. The CDR3 sequence is CASSPRQGGNTGELFF. The CDR3 nucleotides are TGTGCCAGCAGCCCCCGACAGGGAGGGAACACCGGGGAGCTGTTTTTT.

This clonotype was detected a few times. The chain joins TRBV6-5 to TRBJ1-1; 7 nucleotides match TRBD1. The CDR3 has 14 residues. CDR1 is MNHEY, CDR2 SVGAGI, per germline. The V and J ends lost 0 bases and 8 bases, in that order; junction bases with no gene match: 6. CDR3 nucleotides: TGTGCCAGCAGTTACTCCGGGACAGCTCCCGAAGCTTTCTTT. Translation gives CASSYSGTAPEAFF.

The sample holds many counts of this clonotype. The gene calls are TRBV6-1 and TRBJ2-7; TRBD2 agrees at 9 bases. The CDR3 loop spans 14 amino acids. V shed 6 bases, J shed 4 bases, and the junction held 7 bases outside the gene matches. Germline assignment: CDR1 MNHNS and CDR2 SASEGT. The CDR3 nucleotides are TGTGCCAGCAGAGTTAGCGGGAGTACGTACGAGCAGTACTTC. Translated, it gives CASRVSGSTYEQYF.

This clonotype was detected ten times or more. This chain uses TRBV28 with TRBJ1-1, with no clear D. CDR1 is MDHEN, CDR2 SYDVKM, per germline. Trimming cost V 2 bases and J 1 base, with 8 bases left between them. The CDR3 totals 14 residues. The CDR3 spells CASSLEGWNTEAFF. The DNA for the CDR3 is TGTGCCAGCAGTTTAGAGGGTTGGAACACTGAAGCTTTCTTT. Full variable domain (outside the CDR3, taken from reference TRBV28 and TRBJ1-1): DVKVTQSSRYLVKRTGEKVFLECVQDMDHENMFWYRQDPGLGLRLIYFSYDVKMKEKGDIPEGYSVSREKKERFSLILESASTNQTSMYLCASSLEGWNTEAFFGQGTRLTVV.

This clonotype has at least ten counts. In DNA form, the CDR3 reads TGTGCCAGCGATGATACACTCAATCAGCCCCAGCATTTT. Translation: CASDDTLNQPQHF. The rearrangement uses TRBV28 and TRBJ1-5; D unclear. V was pared by 8 bases and J by 3 bases, with 11 bases between. This CDR3 contains 13 residues. CDR1 MDHEN and CDR2 SYDVKM come from the germline V gene. Looking up the rest from reference TRBV28 and TRBJ1-5 gives the full variable domain: DVKVTQSSRYLVKRTGEKVFLECVQDMDHENMFWYRQDPGLGLRLIYFSYDVKMKEKGDIPEGYSVSREKKERFSLILESASTNQTSMYLCASDDTLNQPQHFGDGTRLSIL.

In its sample, this clonotype was seen a few times. The V call is TRBV10-3, the J call TRBJ1-1; 9 bases are a match to TRBD1. The CDR3 contains 15 residues. The J segment lost 2 bases and the V segment lost 6 bases, leaving 7 bases of the junction unmatched. Looked up from germline, CDR1 is ENHRY and CDR2 is SYGVKD. The CDR3 DNA reads TGTGCCATCAGAGGGACAGGGATCGTTAACACTGAAGCTTTCTTT. Translating gives CAIRGTGIVNTEAFF.

This clonotype was recorded at least ten times. The chain couples TRBV5-1 to TRBJ2-1; 12 bases line up with TRBD1. J lost 3 bases, V lost 4 bases, and 5 bases had no gene match. CDR1 and CDR2 from the germline V gene are SGHRS and YFSETQ. The CDR3 runs 16 residues. CDR3: CASSGGDRGLYNEQFF. CDR3 in DNA: TGCGCCAGCAGCGGGGGGGACAGGGGGCTCTACAATGAGCAGTTCTTC.

This clonotype appeared many times. The rearrangement links TRBV20-1 to TRBJ2-2; 12 bases align to TRBD2. There are 16 residues in the CDR3. Losses at the gene ends were 3 bases for V and 5 bases for J; bases not matched to a gene: 7. Looked up from germline, CDR1 is DFQATT and CDR2 is SNEGSKA (reference sequence). The CDR3 nucleotides read TGCAGTGCTAGGGCGACTAGCGGGAGCGATACCGGGGAGCTGTTTTTT. This encodes CSARATSGSDTGELFF.

This clonotype was detected ten times or more. The rearrangement links TRBV28 to TRBJ1-4, with D hard to call. Germline values: CDR1 MDHEN, CDR2 SYDVKM. Trimming took 1 base from V and 7 from J, leaving 10 bases between them. The CDR3 runs 14 residues. The CDR3 DNA reads TGTGCCAGCAGTTTATCAGGCCTGAGTGAAAAACTGTTTTTT. This gives the protein CASSLSGLSEKLFF. Full variable domain (outside the CDR3, taken from reference TRBV28 and TRBJ1-4): DVKVTQSSRYLVKRTGEKVFLECVQDMDHENMFWYRQDPGLGLRLIYFSYDVKMKEKGDIPEGYSVSREKKERFSLILESASTNQTSMYLCASSLSGLSEKLFFGSGTQLSVL.

This clonotype came up many times. The chain recombines TRBV28 with TRBJ2-7; 10 bases agree with TRBD1. Germline V gives CDR1 MDHEN, CDR2 SYDVKM. The V segment lost 7 bases and the J segment 3 bases; nucleotides outside the gene matches: 6. This CDR3 contains 14 residues. CDR3 sequence reads: CASTSGQGGYEQYF. The CDR3 nucleotides are TGTGCCAGCACCTCTGGACAGGGGGGCTACGAGCAGTACTTC.

The chain combines TRBV4-2 with TRBJ2-7; TRBD1 aligns across 11 bases. The CDR3 length is 17 residues. V gave up 0 bases and J gave up 7 bases; unmatched junction bases: 11. Germline loops: CDR1 LGHNA, CDR2 YNFKEQ. The CDR3 protein is CASSQDKLGQGVWEQYF. In DNA form, the CDR3 reads TGTGCCAGCAGCCAAGATAAACTGGGACAGGGGGTGTGGGAGCAGTACTTC.

The V gene is TRBV20-1, the J gene TRBJ2-2; D is possibly TRBD1 or TRBD2 (6 bases each). V was trimmed by 1 base and J by 2 bases, leaving 14 bases between them. The CDR3 consists of 16 residues. CDR1 DFQATT and CDR2 SNEGSKA come from the germline V gene (reference sequence). The CDR3 spells CSARVRGRENTGELFF. CDR3 DNA sequence: TGCAGTGCTAGAGTTCGGGGGCGGGAAAACACCGGGGAGCTGTTTTTT.

This clonotype was counted ten times or more. The chain couples TRBV7-8 to TRBJ1-1, with D unclear. The CDR3 is made up of 13 amino acids. Germline values: CDR1 SGHVS, CDR2 FQNEAQ. V was trimmed by 5 bases and J by 1 base, leaving 8 bases between them. As DNA, the CDR3 is TGTGCCAGCAGCCGAGGAGCGAACACTGAAGCTTTCTTT. This translates into CASSRGANTEAFF.

This chain uses TRBV3-1 with TRBJ1-1; D is unresolved. V gave up 1 base and J gave up 5 bases, with 14 bases separating them. The V gene's germline CDR1 is LGHDT and CDR2 YNNKEL (reference sequence). The CDR3 consists of 15 residues. The CDR3 region is CASSQATGVGTEAFF. For the CDR3, the DNA is TGTGCCAGCAGCCAAGCGACCGGGGTCGGGACTGAAGCTTTCTTT.

Only a few counts were recorded for this clonotype. The chain has TRBV7-2 and TRBJ2-1; D gene ambiguous. This CDR3 is built from 16 residues. V lost 1 base and J 2 bases, leaving 12 bases between the germline ends. CDR1 SGHTA and CDR2 FQGNSA come from the germline V gene. CDR3: CASSLDFGLAYNEQFF. CDR3 sequence (DNA): TGTGCCAGCAGCTTAGATTTTGGGCTTGCCTACAATGAGCAGTTCTTC.

V usage is TRBV5-1 and J usage is TRBJ1-4, with D perhaps TRBD1 (5 bases). The V gene lost 4 bases and the J gene lost 8 bases, with 15 bases spanning the gap. Germline V gives CDR1 SGHRS, CDR2 YFSETQ. The CDR3 is 14 amino acids. The CDR3 sequence: CASSQGKGREKLFF. CDR3 nucleotides: TGCGCCAGCAGCCAGGGAAAAGGACGAGAAAAACTGTTTTTT. The whole variable domain, remainder taken from reference TRBV5-1 and TRBJ1-4, is KAGVTQTPRYLIKTRGQQVTLSCSPISGHRSVSWYQQTPGQGLQFLFEYFSETQRNKGNFPGRFSGRQFSNSRSEMNVSTLELGDSALYLCASSQGKGREKLFFGSGTQLSVL.

This clonotype appeared a few times. Possible read error: a much larger clone is one base away. The V gene is TRBV6-1, the J gene TRBJ1-2, with D maybe TRBD1 (5 bases). Per germline, CDR1 MNHNS and CDR2 SASEGT. V lost 3 bases to trimming and J lost 8 bases, with 16 bases between them. The CDR3 length is 14 residues. The chain's CDR3 is CASSDWGRSGGYTF. In DNA form, the CDR3 reads TGTGCCAGCAGTGATTGGGGCCGTAGTGGGGGCTACACCTTC.

The chain uses TRBV12-3 or TRBV12-4 and TRBJ1-2; D is unclear. With 3 bases removed from V and 2 bases from J, the gap between germline ends came to 10 bases. There are 14 residues in the CDR3. DNA of the CDR3: TGTGCCAGCAGTTTGCGGGAGCTGAACTATGGCTACACCTTC. Translating gives CASSLRELNYGYTF.

The V call is TRBV12-3 or TRBV12-4, the J call TRBJ2-7; 12 bases fit TRBD1. V lost 5 bases, J lost 5 bases, and 7 bases stayed unmatched. This CDR3 spans 15 amino acids. CDR3 region: CASSTGTGGRNEQYF. The CDR3 nucleotides are TGTGCCAGCAGTACCGGGACAGGGGGCCGCAACGAGCAGTACTTC.

J is TRBJ2-1 and V is TRBV2; the match to TRBD2 covers 11 bases. The germline V gene has CDR1 SNHLY and CDR2 FYNNEI. Unmatched junction bases numbered 7, after V lost 6 bases and J lost 0 bases. The CDR3 is 17 residues long. CDR3 protein: CASSHRTSGLSYNEQFF. The CDR3, as DNA: TGTGCCAGCAGCCACCGGACTAGCGGGCTCTCCTACAATGAGCAGTTCTTC.

This clonotype was detected ten times or more. The gene calls are TRBV19 and TRBJ2-3; D gene uncertain. Germline assignment: CDR1 LNHDA and CDR2 SQIVND (reference sequence). There are 15 residues in the CDR3. The germline V and J ends were trimmed by 6 bases and 3 bases, with 16 bases remaining between them. CDR3 DNA: TGTGCCAGTAGCAGAGACTCGATTGGGACAGATACGCAGTATTTT. Its protein product is CASSRDSIGTDTQYF.

This clonotype has a count of ten or more. Here the CDR3 reads CSASGTGGDYGYTF. CDR3 DNA: TGCAGTGCTTCCGGGACAGGGGGCGACTATGGCTACACCTTC. The chain combines TRBV20-1 with TRBJ1-2; 12 positions match TRBD1. In germline, CDR1 is DFQATT, CDR2 SNEGSKA (reference sequence). After removal of 5 bases from V and 3 bases from J, the junction contained 4 bases not matched to a gene. This CDR3 is built from 14 residues.